One and the same sample provided the 21 T cell receptor beta chains below, sequenced in a study of T-cell reconstitution after alpha-beta-depleted transplantation in children. A library of TCRbeta sequences, prepared with unique molecular identifiers, was generated. MiXCR, applied by TCRdb to the PCR reads, yields one record per CDR3 protein. The table lists approximately 400,000 distinct CDR3 sequences, around 9.9% of them singletons. The sample was PBMCs from the stem cell graft donor, taken from the stem cell graft. These receptor sequences come from a human donor who donated a stem cell graft to a child with acute myeloid leukemia.

This clonotype was seen repeatedly, ten times or more. The chain combines TRBV5-1 with TRBJ2-3; D is ambiguous. V lost 5 bases to trimming and J lost 2 bases, with 6 bases between them. CDR1 is SGHRS, CDR2 YFSETQ, per germline. This CDR3 has 12 residues. The CDR3 DNA reads as TGCGCCAGCAGGTTCGACACAGATACGCAGTATTTT. It specifies CASRFDTDTQYF. The full variable domain, with the rest looked up from reference TRBV5-1 and TRBJ2-3, is KAGVTQTPRYLIKTRGQQVTLSCSPISGHRSVSWYQQTPGQGLQFLFEYFSETQRNKGNFPGRFSGRQFSNSRSEMNVSTLELGDSALYLCASRFDTDTQYFGPGTRLTVL.

V usage is TRBV4-2 and J usage is TRBJ2-1; perhaps TRBD2 as D (6 bases). Germline CDR1 LGHNA, CDR2 YNFKEQ. The CDR3 is 16 residues long. Trimming took 3 bases from V and 8 from J, leaving 20 bases between them. As DNA, the CDR3 is TGTGCCAGCAGCCATGATGGCGGGACCCCCGGGGATGAGCAGTTCTTC. This encodes CASSHDGGTPGDEQFF.

The J gene is TRBJ2-7, the V gene TRBV9, with a possible D match to TRBD2 (6 bases). Per the germline V gene, CDR1 is SGDLS and CDR2 is YYNGEE. With 0 bases removed from V and 0 bases from J, the gap between germline ends came to 10 bases. The CDR3 sequence is 15 residues long. As DNA, the CDR3 is TGTGCCAGCAGCGTAGGAGCGGGCCGCTCCTACGAGCAGTACTTC. Its translation: CASSVGAGRSYEQYF.

This clonotype was counted a few times. The rearrangement links TRBV4-2 to TRBJ2-7; 8 positions agree with TRBD2. The J segment lost 7 bases and the V segment lost 4 bases, leaving 9 bases of the junction unmatched. Germline lookup yields CDR1 LGHNA and CDR2 YNFKEQ. This CDR3 spans 14 amino acids. CDR3 DNA: TGTGCCAGCAGCCGAGGGACTAGTGGAGTTGAGCAGTACTTC. Protein: CASSRGTSGVEQYF.

Many counts were recorded for this clonotype. J is TRBJ2-2 and V is TRBV5-5, with 7 bases fitting TRBD2. CDR3 length: 16 amino acids. Germline V CDR1 and CDR2: SGHKS, YYEKEE (reference sequence). J lost 6 bases, V lost 1 base, and 9 bases had no gene match. The CDR3 DNA reads as TGTGCCAGCAGCTTGTTTTCCCCGGGAGGCGCCGGGGAGCTGTTTTTT. Translating it yields CASSLFSPGGAGELFF. The full variable domain, with the rest looked up from reference TRBV5-5 and TRBJ2-2, is DAGVTQSPTHLIKTRGQQVTLRCSPISGHKSVSWYQQVLGQGPQFIFQYYEKEERGRGNFPDRFSARQFPNYSSELNVNALLLGDSALYLCASSLFSPGGAGELFFGEGSRLTVL.

This clonotype was seen a handful of times. The chain uses TRBV4-1 and TRBJ2-6; 8 positions match TRBD1. The ends lost 1 base at V and 4 bases at J; junction bases unmatched: 12. The V gene's germline CDR1 is MGHRA and CDR2 YSYEKL. The CDR3 totals 19 residues. Written as DNA, the CDR3 is TGCGCCAGCAGCCAAGGAGGCGGCAGGGGGCCTAGCGGGGCCAACGTCCTGACTTTC. This codes for CASSQGGGRGPSGANVLTF.

This chain's CDR3 is CASSEYYEQYF. The CDR3 DNA reads TGTGCCAGCAGTGAGTACTACGAGCAGTACTTC. The J gene is TRBJ2-7, the V gene TRBV25-1; no reliable D call. Germline V lookup: CDR1 MGHDK, CDR2 SYGVNS. This CDR3 has 11 residues. V lost 3 bases and J 3 bases, leaving 3 bases between the germline ends.

The J gene is TRBJ2-1, the V gene TRBV7-8; D not resolved. The CDR3 is 20 amino acids. Trimming took 0 bases from V and 5 from J, leaving 26 bases between them. Germline V gene data show CDR1 as SGHVS and CDR2 as FQNEAQ. This CDR3 reads CASSLASSVSTAGDNNEQFF. CDR3 sequence (DNA): TGTGCCAGCAGCTTAGCCAGCTCGGTATCTACGGCAGGAGATAACAATGAGCAGTTCTTC. Using reference TRBV7-8 and TRBJ2-1 for the parts outside the CDR3, the full variable domain is GAGVSQSPRYKVAKRGQDVALRCDPISGHVSLFWYQQALGQGPEFLTYFQNEAQLDKSGLPSDRFFAERPEGSVSTLKIQRTQQEDSAVYLCASSLASSVSTAGDNNEQFFGPGTRLTVL.

This clonotype was recorded a few times. The rearrangement uses TRBV6-1 and TRBJ1-6, with 9 bases fitting TRBD1. J was trimmed by 8 bases and V by 2 bases; bases with no gene match: 7. The CDR3 consists of 16 residues. Germline CDR1 reads MNHNS; CDR2 reads SASEGT. The CDR3 spells CASSEFGQGMDSPLHF. For the CDR3, the DNA is TGTGCCAGCAGTGAATTCGGACAGGGGATGGATTCACCCCTCCACTTT.

The chain links TRBV12-3 or TRBV12-4 to TRBJ2-7, with a tentative D call TRBD1 (6 bases). Trimming left V 5 bases short and J 5 bases short, with 22 bases between. The CDR3 totals 16 residues. CDR3 protein: CASSKYINPQGDEQYF. The DNA for the CDR3 is TGTGCCAGCAGTAAGTACATTAACCCACAGGGCGACGAGCAGTACTTC.

This clonotype was counted only a few times. The V call is TRBV12-3 or TRBV12-4, the J call TRBJ2-1; TRBD2 matches at 8 bases. CDR3 length equals 17 residues. The trim removed 0 bases at V and 1 base at J, leaving 5 bases unmatched. The DNA of the CDR3 is TGTGCCAGCAGTTTAGCGCTCGGGAGGGCATCCTACAATGAGCAGTTCTTC. Residues: CASSLALGRASYNEQFF.

This clonotype has more than one count but fewer than ten. The rearrangement uses TRBV29-1 and TRBJ2-2; D possibly corresponds to TRBD1 (6 bases). CDR1 and CDR2 (germline): SQVTM, ANQGSEA. The V and J ends lost 7 bases and 2 bases respectively, with 17 bases between them. CDR3 length: 15 residues. The CDR3 bases are TGCAGCGCAGGTCAACAGGGTTTTAACACCGGGGAGCTGTTTTTT. As protein: CSAGQQGFNTGELFF.

This clonotype was observed a handful of times. The J gene is TRBJ1-2, the V gene TRBV5-1, with D possibly matching TRBD1 (6 bases). V shed 4 bases and J shed 1 base, with 11 bases lying between them. The CDR3 loop spans 14 amino acids. Looked up from germline, CDR1 is SGHRS and CDR2 is YFSETQ. As DNA, the CDR3 is TGCGCCAGCAGCCCCGGGGACAATAACTATGGCTACACCTTC. Translated, it gives CASSPGDNNYGYTF.

In its sample, this clonotype was seen a few times. The chain links TRBV2 to TRBJ2-7; 7 bases match TRBD2. The germline gives CDR1 SNHLY, CDR2 FYNNEI. The CDR3 has 17 residues. V lost 0 bases to trimming and J lost 5 bases; unmatched junction nucleotides: 13. CDR3 loop: CASSEALRREEGNEQYF. CDR3 nucleotide sequence: TGTGCCAGCAGTGAAGCGCTTCGTCGGGAGGAAGGGAACGAGCAGTACTTC.

This clonotype came up many times. This chain uses TRBV27 with TRBJ2-2; D unresolved. This CDR3 is 17 amino acids long. V was pared by 0 bases and J by 0 bases, with 11 bases between. Germline assignment: CDR1 MNHEY and CDR2 SMNVEV (reference sequence). CDR3 sequence: CASSLSVLAANTGELFF. In DNA, the CDR3 is TGTGCCAGCAGTTTATCTGTTCTCGCGGCGAACACCGGGGAGCTGTTTTTT.

This clonotype showed up just a few times. The genes are TRBV12-3 or TRBV12-4 and TRBJ2-5, with 10 bases lining up with TRBD2. Trimming removed 3 bases from V and 4 bases from J; junction bases left unmatched: 5. This CDR3 contains 15 residues. CDR3 loop: CASSFLAGVGETQYF. CDR3 bases: TGTGCCAGCAGTTTCCTAGCGGGAGTCGGAGAGACCCAGTACTTC.

This clonotype has just a few counts. The chain employs TRBV27 and TRBJ2-3, with D maybe TRBD1 (5 bases). The length of the CDR3 is 18 residues. Trimming removed 2 bases at V and 2 bases at J, with 20 bases between. CDR1 MNHEY and CDR2 SMNVEV come from the germline V gene (reference sequence). The CDR3 DNA sequence: TGTGCCAGCAGTTTAAGTACCCCCGGAACAGGAGACACAGATACGCAGTATTTT. It encodes CASSLSTPGTGDTDTQYF.

The gene calls are TRBV5-6 and TRBJ2-3, with 11 bases that match TRBD2. Losses at the gene ends were 0 bases for V and 0 bases for J; bases not matched to a gene: 3. The CDR3 runs to 17 residues. The germline V gene encodes CDR1 SGHDT and CDR2 YYEEEE. The CDR3 reads CASSLDRLAGSTDTQYF. In DNA, the CDR3 is TGTGCCAGCAGCTTGGATCGACTAGCGGGAAGCACAGATACGCAGTATTTT.

This clonotype appeared a few times. The chain recombines TRBV10-3 with TRBJ2-5; the D gene could be TRBD1 or TRBD2 (5 bases each). This CDR3 contains 15 residues. Trimming cost V 8 bases and J 1 base, with 17 bases left between them. The germline gives CDR1 ENHRY, CDR2 SYGVKD. CDR3 DNA: TGTGCCATCGGGGCGTCGGGGCGTAGCCAAGAGACCCAGTACTTC. It yields the protein CAIGASGRSQETQYF.

This clonotype was recorded a few times. The J gene is TRBJ2-5, the V gene TRBV12-3 or TRBV12-4; D is possibly TRBD2 (6 bases). The CDR3 covers 15 residues. Trimming removed 6 bases from V and 2 bases from J, with 16 bases in between. CDR3 sequence reads: CASSPAPGTQETQYF. CDR3 sequence (DNA): TGTGCCAGCAGCCCAGCCCCCGGGACTCAAGAGACCCAGTACTTC.

The genes are TRBV30 and TRBJ2-6; 10 nucleotides line up with TRBD2. The CDR3 has 16 residues. Germline-derived CDR1 and CDR2 are GTSNPN and SVGIG (reference sequence). The ends lost 2 bases at V and 0 bases at J; junction bases unmatched: 1. The CDR3: CAWSSSGSSGANVLTF. CDR3 nucleotides: TGTGCCTGGAGTTCTAGCGGGAGCTCTGGGGCCAACGTCCTGACTTTC.